The clone carrying this T cell receptor beta chain was picked up a small number of times. Other DNA sequences in this sample translate to the same CDR3. This sample stems from a study of CD8+ T cells in alopecia areata. Germline loops: CDR1 SGHNT, CDR2 YENEEA. The trim removed 5 bases at V and 1 base at J, leaving 4 bases unmatched. The CDR3 covers 15 residues. TCR sequencing used cDNA made by reverse transcription of extracted RNA. Using immunoSEQ multiplex PCR, the repertoire was profiled, and TCRdb retains in-frame clones only, with some absent. There are 130,000 or so clones in the sample; 45% to 50% occur only once, and roughly a sixth lies in the top ten. A FACSAria was used to sort CD4+ and CD8+ T cells. These cells came from PBMCs.

This specimen consisted of CD8+ T cells sorted from blood, obtained at week 0. This rearrangement joins TRBV11-3 to TRBJ2-3; 9 nucleotides agree with TRBD1. The clonotype comes from a human donor with alopecia areata. The CDR3 nucleotides read TGTGCCAGCAGCCTTCGGACAGGGGGCACAGATACGCAGTATTTT. Translated, it gives CASSLRTGGTDTQYF.